Here is one T cell receptor (beta chain) with its context. Germline CDR1 reads LNHDA; CDR2 reads SQIVND (reference sequence). The CDR3 sequence is 15 residues long. Germline trimming cut 4 bases from V and 6 bases from J; bases unmatched to any gene: 5. This record comes from a study of blood T cell repertoires in COVID-19. Study at large: Specimens from acute and convalescent COVID-19 originated in the United States, Italy and Spain.

As handled by the study authors: Estimated nucleated cell counts came from reference gene primer amplification. Produced via immunoSEQ multiplex PCR; TCRdb's table is partial and in-frame only. V and J calls and clone size are given by that table; D and trimming were obtained from the DNA. The repertoire includes about 180,000 clones, roughly 78% of them detected once, and roughly 6.8% sits in the top ten. Sequenced: peripheral blood. This sequence joins TRBV19 and TRBJ1-6; 8 nucleotides match TRBD1. The clonotype comes from a man between 65 and 79 years old with active or convalescent COVID-19. Here the CDR3 DNA reads TGTGCCAGTAGTACTCAGGGGGCGAGTAATTCACCCCTCCACTTT. Encoded protein: CASSTQGASNSPLHF. The whole variable domain, remainder taken from reference TRBV19 and TRBJ1-6, is DGGITQSPKYLFRKEGQNVTLSCEQNLNHDAMYWYRQDPGQGLRLIYYSQIVNDFQKGDIAEGYSVSREKKESFPLTVTSAQKNPTAFYLCASSTQGASNSPLHFGNGTRLTVT.